A single sample gave rise to the 28 T cell receptor beta chains below, sequenced in a study of T-cell reconstitution after alpha-beta-depleted transplantation in children. Unique molecular identifiers were used in preparing the TCRbeta library. One entry per CDR3 protein results from TCRdb running MiXCR on the PCR reads. Here the sample spans a few hundred thousand distinct CDR3 sequences, over 9% being singletons. Sample: PBMCs from the stem cell graft donor, taken from the stem cell graft. The receptors come from a human donor who donated a stem cell graft to a child with acute lymphoblastic leukemia.

The J gene is TRBJ2-1, the V gene TRBV12-3 or TRBV12-4; D may be TRBD2 (6 bases). The ends were cut back, 5 bases at V and 5 bases at J, with 19 bases in the middle. The CDR3 spans 16 residues. CDR3 nucleotide sequence: TGTGCCAGCAGTCCCCGGGAGAGCGAGGGGCACAATGAGCAGTTCTTC. It translates to CASSPRESEGHNEQFF.

This clonotype was seen a few times. This rearrangement joins TRBV6-2 or TRBV6-3 to TRBJ2-1; D call uncertain. V was trimmed by 4 bases and J by 7 bases, leaving 17 bases between them. CDR3 size: 15 residues. CDR1 is MNHEY and CDR2 is SVGEGT in the germline V gene. This CDR3 is CASSSLSPGINEQFF. CDR3 coding DNA: TGTGCCAGCAGTTCGTTGTCCCCAGGTATTAATGAGCAGTTCTTC.

This clonotype was detected only a few times. The rearrangement joins TRBV28 to TRBJ2-3; maybe TRBD2 (6 bases). This CDR3 region has 15 residues. Trimming left V 3 bases short and J 4 bases short, with 14 bases between. Germline CDR1 MDHEN, CDR2 SYDVKM. CDR3 residues: CASSFVAAGADTQYF. The CDR3 DNA sequence: TGTGCCAGCAGTTTCGTAGCAGCGGGCGCAGATACGCAGTATTTT. The complete variable domain, with remaining parts taken from reference TRBV28 and TRBJ2-3, reads DVKVTQSSRYLVKRTGEKVFLECVQDMDHENMFWYRQDPGLGLRLIYFSYDVKMKEKGDIPEGYSVSREKKERFSLILESASTNQTSMYLCASSFVAAGADTQYFGPGTRLTVL.

This rearrangement joins TRBV7-2 to TRBJ2-5; a possible D gene is TRBD1 (6 bases). Per germline, CDR1 SGHTA and CDR2 FQGNSA. There are 16 residues in the CDR3. V was cut by 1 base and J by 5 bases, with 17 bases left in between. DNA for the CDR3: TGTGCCAGCAGCTTAGGGCAGGGGAGAGCTTCGGAGACCCAGTACTTC. Translating it yields CASSLGQGRASETQYF. The entire variable domain, with the rest obtained from reference TRBV7-2 and TRBJ2-5, is as follows: GAGVSQSPSNKVTEKGKDVELRCDPISGHTALYWYRQSLGQGLEFLIYFQGNSAPDKSGLPSDRFSAERTGGSVSTLTIQRTQQEDSAVYLCASSLGQGRASETQYFGPGTRLLVL.

The sample holds a few counts of this clonotype. The chain joins TRBV11-2 to TRBJ1-3; D may be TRBD1 (6 bases). V lost 5 bases and J lost 0, with 17 bases in between. This CDR3 has 17 residues. Per germline, CDR1 SGHAT and CDR2 FQNNGV. The CDR3 DNA is TGTGCCAGCAGCCCCCGGGGGGGCAGGGGCTCTGGAAACACCATATATTTT. Encoded protein: CASSPRGGRGSGNTIYF.

The CDR3 region is CASSPTSGRAAEQFF. CDR3 bases: TGTGCCAGCTCACCGACTAGCGGGAGGGCCGCTGAGCAGTTCTTC. This chain links TRBV18 with TRBJ2-1, with 14 bases that match TRBD2. The CDR3 is made up of 15 amino acids. Trimming took 3 bases from V and 9 from J; bases not matched to a gene: 4. Germline loops: CDR1 KGHSH, CDR2 LQKENI.

This sequence joins TRBV12-3 or TRBV12-4 and TRBJ2-5; D uncertain. V shed 3 bases and J shed 1 base, with 12 bases lying between them. The CDR3 contains 15 residues. CDR3 sequence reads: CASSFLEWGQETQYF. The CDR3 DNA reads as TGTGCCAGCAGTTTCTTGGAATGGGGCCAAGAGACCCAGTACTTC.

The chain uses TRBV5-1 and TRBJ2-7; 7 nucleotides agree with TRBD1. Germline V gives CDR1 SGHRS, CDR2 YFSETQ. This CDR3 has 16 amino acids. The V and J ends lost 0 bases and 5 bases, in that order; junction bases with no gene match: 11. The CDR3 nucleotides read TGCGCCAGCAGCTTGGGGTTAGGGACAGATGGCGACGAGCAGTACTTC. Translating gives CASSLGLGTDGDEQYF.

This clonotype was observed many times. This chain uses TRBV7-9 with TRBJ2-4, with 7 bases fitting TRBD2. CDR3 length: 17 amino acids. V lost 1 base to trimming and J lost 1 base; unmatched junction nucleotides: 7. From germline, CDR1 is SEHNR and CDR2 FQNEAQ (reference sequence). For the CDR3, the DNA is TGTGCCAGCAGCTTAGTCGTGGGAGGGGTCGCCAAAAACATTCAGTACTTC. Protein sequence: CASSLVVGGVAKNIQYF.

This clonotype was observed a handful of times. The V and J genes are TRBV10-3 and TRBJ2-5, with a possible D match to TRBD2 (6 bases). Per the germline V gene, CDR1 is ENHRY and CDR2 is SYGVKD. This CDR3 region has 15 residues. Trimming left V 2 bases short and J 5 bases short, with 15 bases between. In DNA, the CDR3 is TGTGCCATCAGTGAGGGTCGGCGGGAAGGGGAGACCCAGTACTTC. It is translated as CAISEGRREGETQYF.

The chain uses TRBV5-1 and TRBJ2-5; no clear D gene. Germline V lookup: CDR1 SGHRS, CDR2 YFSETQ. The CDR3 extends over 13 amino acids. Deletions cut 6 bases from V and 0 bases from J, with 9 bases between. The CDR3 DNA reads as TGCGCCAGCAATTCAGTTTACCAAGAGACCCAGTACTTC. It is translated as CASNSVYQETQYF.

This rearrangement joins TRBV13 to TRBJ2-7, with 9 bases identical to TRBD1. After removal of 7 bases from V and 5 bases from J, the junction contained 9 bases not matched to a gene. The CDR3 runs to 14 residues. Germline V gene sequence: CDR1 PRHDT, CDR2 FYEKMQ (reference sequence). For the CDR3, the DNA is TGTGCCAGCACCCTCGGACAGGGGTTAGACGAGCAGTACTTC. It translates to CASTLGQGLDEQYF.

This clonotype was observed a few times. The genes are TRBV28 and TRBJ2-4, with 7 bases fitting TRBD2. V trimming: 2 bases; J trimming: 0 bases; junction bases outside the gene matches: 10. CDR1 and CDR2 from the germline V gene are MDHEN and SYDVKM. This CDR3 is 18 amino acids long. CDR3 region: CASSLPASSGLAKNIQYF. The DNA of the CDR3 is TGTGCCAGCAGTTTACCAGCCTCTAGCGGCTTAGCCAAAAACATTCAGTACTTC. Using reference TRBV28 and TRBJ2-4 for the parts outside the CDR3, the full variable domain is DVKVTQSSRYLVKRTGEKVFLECVQDMDHENMFWYRQDPGLGLRLIYFSYDVKMKEKGDIPEGYSVSREKKERFSLILESASTNQTSMYLCASSLPASSGLAKNIQYFGAGTRLSVL.

The chain uses TRBV6-2 or TRBV6-3 and TRBJ2-1; 13 nucleotides line up with TRBD2. The V and J ends lost 6 bases and 8 bases, in that order; junction bases with no gene match: 7. Germline CDR1 MNHEY, CDR2 SVGEGT. The CDR3 is 15 residues long. The CDR3 protein is CASRLLAGGRYEQFF. The CDR3 DNA is TGTGCCAGCAGACTACTAGCGGGAGGGCGGTATGAGCAGTTCTTC.

The sample holds a few counts of this clonotype. The chain combines TRBV12-3 or TRBV12-4 with TRBJ2-1; 14 nucleotides align to TRBD2. The CDR3 totals 17 residues. V was pared by 3 bases and J by 3 bases, with 4 bases of the junction left unmatched. The CDR3 is CASSLGLAGDRYNEQFF. The CDR3 region has the DNA TGTGCCAGCAGTTTGGGACTAGCGGGAGATCGCTACAATGAGCAGTTCTTC.

In its sample, this clonotype was seen many times. The rearrangement links TRBV29-1 to TRBJ2-5, with D possibly being TRBD2 (5 bases). Trimming shortened V by 7 bases and J by 2 bases, and 17 bases separated the two germline ends. This CDR3 has 14 residues. Germline loops: CDR1 SQVTM, CDR2 ANQGSEA. The CDR3: CSGQVGRGQETQYF. The CDR3 DNA follows: TGCAGCGGCCAGGTCGGTCGGGGACAAGAGACCCAGTACTTC.

In this sample, this clonotype turned up many times. The chain employs TRBV12-3 or TRBV12-4 and TRBJ1-2, with 7 nucleotides matching TRBD1. CDR3 length equals 15 residues. V shed 3 bases and J 2 bases; nucleotides not matched to a gene: 6. The CDR3 region has the DNA TGTGCCAGCAGTTTGGGAGGGGGCAGGAACTATGGCTACACCTTC. It is translated as CASSLGGGRNYGYTF.

V and J are TRBV21-1 and TRBJ2-1; the table's D call, TRBD2, has no DNA check behind it. TRBV21-1 is a listed pseudogene. The CDR3 has 16 amino acids. CDR3 protein: CASSRGLTSGSDEQFF. In nucleotides, the CDR3 is TGTGCCAGCAGCAGGGGGCTGACTAGCGGGAGCGATGAGCAGTTCTTC.

This chain uses TRBV20-1 with TRBJ2-7; D perhaps matches TRBD1 (6 bases). The CDR3 runs to 17 residues. V lost 1 base to trimming and J lost 0 bases, with 19 bases between them. Germline loops: CDR1 DFQATT, CDR2 SNEGSKA (reference sequence). This CDR3 is CSARGKGVGTFSYEQYF. The DNA for the CDR3 is TGCAGTGCTAGAGGGAAGGGGGTAGGTACTTTCTCCTACGAGCAGTACTTC.

The chain recombines TRBV7-2 with TRBJ1-2; 7 bases are shared with TRBD1. CDR1 and CDR2 from the germline V gene are SGHTA and FQGNSA. This CDR3 has 16 amino acids. V dropped 5 bases and J dropped 1; count of bases not matched to a gene: 10. Written as DNA, the CDR3 is TGTGCCAGCAGCCCAGAGATGACAGGGTTTAACTATGGCTACACCTTC. Protein product: CASSPEMTGFNYGYTF.

The chain joins TRBV9 to TRBJ2-3; D gene uncertain. Germline assignment: CDR1 SGDLS and CDR2 YYNGEE. The CDR3 contains 15 residues. Trimming shortened V by 4 bases and J by 4 bases, and 16 bases separated the two germline ends. CDR3 residues: CASSTPSLAADTQYF. CDR3 DNA sequence: TGTGCCAGCAGCACACCTTCCCTGGCGGCAGATACGCAGTATTTT.

The chain employs TRBV10-2 and TRBJ2-7; D remains unclear. This CDR3 comprises 12 residues. The V end lost 10 bases, the J end lost 4 bases, and 14 bases lay between the germline ends. Germline V gives CDR1 WSHSY, CDR2 SAAADI. Written as DNA, the CDR3 is TGCGCCACTCAGAGCCAGCATTACGAGCAGTACTTC. Translating gives CATQSQHYEQYF.

The V call is TRBV5-1, the J call TRBJ2-3; 7 bases agree with TRBD2. V shed 6 bases and J 6 bases; nucleotides not matched to a gene: 19. Germline assignment: CDR1 SGHRS and CDR2 YFSETQ. The CDR3 sequence is 17 residues long. The CDR3: CASTRTPTRGSQDTQYF. As DNA, the CDR3 is TGCGCCAGCACTCGGACGCCCACGCGCGGGAGCCAGGATACGCAGTATTTT.

The chain carries TRBV18 and TRBJ1-2, with D maybe TRBD1 (5 bases). Germline values: CDR1 KGHSH, CDR2 LQKENI. V was clipped by 0 bases and J by 14 bases, with 13 bases between them. The length of the CDR3 is 12 residues. CDR3 residues: CASSPPGRASTF. CDR3 bases: TGTGCCAGCTCACCACCGGGACGGGCAAGTACCTTC.

The table lists this clonotype with a few counts. This chain connects TRBV6-5 to TRBJ2-1, with 14 bases matching TRBD2. The CDR3 runs to 18 residues. After removal of 5 bases from V and 2 bases from J, the junction contained 8 bases not matched to a gene. The germline gives CDR1 MNHEY, CDR2 SVGAGI. DNA for the CDR3: TGTGCCAGCAGTACTCCGGGACTAGCGGGAGTCCCCTACAATGAGCAGTTCTTC. Protein: CASSTPGLAGVPYNEQFF.

In this sample, this clonotype turned up a few times. The chain employs TRBV20-1 and TRBJ1-2; D might be TRBD1 (5 bases). V was pared by 5 bases and J by 2 bases, with 15 bases between. CDR1 is DFQATT, CDR2 SNEGSKA, per germline (reference sequence). CDR3 length equals 14 residues. The CDR3, as DNA: TGCAGTGCTGGGGAAGGACACCCAAACTATGGCTACACCTTC. Residues: CSAGEGHPNYGYTF.

This clonotype was counted between two and nine times. The chain has TRBV7-2 and TRBJ2-2; D gene uncertain. The CDR3 runs 15 residues. With 5 bases removed from V and 4 bases from J, the gap between germline ends came to 14 bases. From germline, CDR1 is SGHTA and CDR2 FQGNSA. In DNA, the CDR3 is TGTGCCAGCAGCCCCCTTGCCGGAGTCACCGGGGAGCTGTTTTTT. Protein sequence: CASSPLAGVTGELFF.

The CDR3 is CASSLRPGRNTIYF. CDR3 bases: TGTGCCAGCAGCTTACGACCCGGAAGAAACACCATATATTTT. The chain recombines TRBV11-2 with TRBJ1-3; D is unresolved. CDR1 is SGHAT and CDR2 is FQNNGV in the germline V gene. The CDR3 sequence is 14 residues long. V lost 2 bases and J 5 bases, leaving 10 bases between the germline ends.